The rows below give T cell receptor beta chains drawn from one sample of a study of blood T cell repertoires in COVID-19. Assay used: immunoSEQ multiplex PCR; TCRdb lists only in-frame clones, some missing. The sample includes 400,000 or so clones, roughly 90% seen only once; the top ten take 0.8% to 0.9%. The sequenced material came from peripheral blood. These receptors all stem from a man aged 18 to 29 with COVID-19, enrolled during active disease. Each CDR3 is given with its conserved first and last residue. A D gene is named only where the DNA matches it firmly. Rows give clone size only sometimes, using once, few, many, or a class for an expanded clone.

TRBV7-9	TRBJ2-7	.	.	CASSLPSSYEQYF	TGTGCCAGCAGCTTGCCCAGCTCCTACGAGCAGTACTTC
TRBV5-6	TRBJ1-5	.	.	CASSVSGGSNQPQHF	TGTGCCAGCAGCGTGAGTGGCGGTAGCAATCAGCCCCAGCATTTT
TRBV7-6	TRBJ2-1	.	.	CASSFGRVGEQFF	TGTGCCAGCAGCTTCGGGAGAGTGGGTGAGCAGTTCTTC
TRBV18	TRBJ1-6	.	.	CASSPEFYNSPLHF	TGTGCCAGCTCACCAGAGTTCTATAATTCACCCCTCCACTTT
TRBV15	TRBJ2-3	.	.	CATSRGQIGLQMFRTQYF	TGTGCCACCAGCAGAGGACAAATAGGACTTCAAATGTTCAGAACGCAGTATTTT
TRBV19	TRBJ2-1	.	.	CASSIARTRNEQFF	TGTGCCAGTAGTATTGCCCGTACGAGAAATGAGCAGTTCTTC
TRBV11-2	TRBJ1-1	.	TRBD1	CASSLGRQGGTEAFF	TGTGCCAGCAGCTTAGGGCGCCAGGGGGGTACTGAAGCTTTCTTT
TRBV7-9	TRBJ2-1	.	.	CASSLAGANEQFF	TGTGCCAGCAGCTTGGCAGGTGCCAATGAGCAGTTCTTC
TRBV19	TRBJ2-3	.	TRBD1	CASRRTGIPGTDTQYF	TGTGCCAGTCGTAGGACAGGGATCCCTGGTACAGATACGCAGTATTTT
TRBV4-1	TRBJ2-7	few	TRBD1	CASSSTAGTGFHEQYF	TGCGCCAGCAGCTCAACCGCCGGGACAGGGTTCCACGAGCAGTACTTC
TRBV6-5	TRBJ2-1	.	.	CASGRTPSYNEQFF	TGTGCCAGCGGTCGGACTCCCTCCTACAATGAGCAGTTCTTC
TRBV4-1	TRBJ2-7	.	TRBD2	CASSQVTSGRSYEQYF	TGCGCCAGCAGCCAAGTAACTAGCGGGAGAAGCTACGAGCAGTACTTC
TRBV7-9	TRBJ1-2	.	.	CASSKTARDGYTF	TGTGCCAGCAGCAAGACAGCTCGGGATGGCTACACCTTC
TRBV18	TRBJ2-1	.	.	CASSLSTREQFF	TGTGCCAGCTCACTGTCCACCAGAGAGCAGTTCTTC
TRBV5-5	TRBJ2-3	once	.	CASSPGSSNTDTQYF	TGTGCCAGCAGCCCGGGGTCTTCCAACACAGATACGCAGTATTTT
TRBV27	TRBJ1-4	.	TRBD1	CASSEGQGGEKLFF	TGTGCCAGCAGTGAAGGACAGGGAGGTGAAAAACTGTTTTTT
TRBV2	TRBJ1-2	.	.	CASRIRQVSYGYTF	TGTGCCAGCAGAATCCGACAGGTTTCCTATGGCTACACCTTC
TRBV7-8	TRBJ1-6	once	TRBD1	CASSLRGSSYNSPLHF	TGTGCCAGCAGCCTCAGGGGGAGCTCCTATAATTCACCCCTCCACTTT
TRBV2	TRBJ1-1	.	TRBD1	CASSNGQGIEAFF	TGTGCCAGCAGTAATGGACAGGGGATTGAAGCTTTCTTT
TRBV15	TRBJ1-2	.	.	CATSRGAGYTF	TGTGCCACCAGCAGAGGAGCCGGCTACACCTTC
TRBV10-3	TRBJ2-7	.	TRBD2	CAISEAFGGRAGEQYF	TGTGCCATCAGTGAGGCCTTCGGCGGGAGGGCAGGGGAGCAGTACTTC
TRBV6-2/TRBV6-3	TRBJ2-3	.	TRBD2	CASSYSPRLAGPITDTQYF	TGTGCCAGCAGTTACTCCCCACGATTAGCGGGACCCATCACAGATACGCAGTATTTT
TRBV7-7	TRBJ1-6	.	.	CASSFVLEGLPSSYNSPLHF	TGTGCCAGCAGCTTTGTTCTTGAGGGTCTACCGAGCTCCTATAATTCACCCCTCCACTTT
TRBV27	TRBJ2-2	once	TRBD2	CASSLYPPGLAVTGELFF	TGTGCCAGCAGTTTATATCCCCCGGGACTAGCGGTAACCGGGGAGCTGTTTTTT
TRBV9	TRBJ2-3	.	.	CASSPHQLLSTDTQYF	TGTGCCAGCAGCCCGCACCAACTTCTTAGCACAGATACGCAGTATTTT
TRBV6-7	TRBJ2-1	once	TRBD2	CASSGLAEDNEQFF	TGTGCCAGCTCAGGACTAGCGGAGGACAATGAGCAGTTCTTC
TRBV2	TRBJ2-1	few	TRBD2	CASRLAGSSYNEQFF	TGTGCCAGCAGATTAGCGGGGAGCTCCTACAATGAGCAGTTCTTC
TRBV15	TRBJ1-5	.	.	CATSRDPGMYQPQHF	TGTGCCACCAGCAGAGATCCAGGGATGTATCAGCCCCAGCATTTT
TRBV6-2/TRBV6-3	TRBJ1-1	.	TRBD1	CASSLDRVLGTEAFF	TGTGCCAGCAGTTTAGACAGGGTATTGGGCACTGAAGCTTTCTTT
TRBV24-1	TRBJ1-1	.	.	CATQRRRTEAFF	TGTGCCACCCAGCGGCGTCGTACTGAAGCTTTCTTT
TRBV2	TRBJ2-3	.	TRBD1	CASSGDSPSTDTQYF	TGTGCCAGCAGCGGGGACAGCCCTAGCACAGATACGCAGTATTTT
TRBV20-1	TRBJ2-7	few	.	CSARVGESWYF	TGCAGTGCTAGAGTCGGGGAGAGTTGGTACTTC
TRBV10-2	TRBJ2-7	.	.	CASSGQAYEQYF	TGCGCCAGCAGTGGGCAGGCCTACGAGCAGTACTTC
TRBV11-2	TRBJ2-7	once	TRBD2	CASSLDGGDYEQYF	TGTGCCAGCAGCTTAGATGGGGGGGACTACGAGCAGTACTTC
TRBV14	TRBJ1-6	.	.	CASSQSGYNSPLHF	TGTGCCAGCAGCCAATCAGGGTATAATTCACCCCTCCACTTT
TRBV11-2	TRBJ2-5	.	TRBD2	CASSPTRTSGRETQYF	TGTGCCAGCAGCCCAACGCGGACTAGCGGCCGAGAGACCCAGTACTTC
TRBV7-8	TRBJ2-5	few	TRBD2	CASSPPGGGLETQYF	TGTGCCAGCAGCCCACCCGGGGGGGGGTTAGAGACCCAGTACTTC